Here is one TCR beta chain with its context. The antigen remains undetermined. This sample is drawn from a study of response to subunit inactivated influenza vaccine. V was trimmed by 2 bases and J by 6 bases, leaving 14 bases between them. The CDR3 loop spans 15 amino acids. Whole-study results and caveats: After each seasonal influenza vaccination, few new T cells are recruited, the authors suggested.

One entry per CDR3 protein, called by TCRdb with MiXCR from the RT-PCR reads. The sample consists of 500,000 or so distinct CDR3 sequences, 11% of them appearing once. This clonotype was sampled from a man between 50 and 59 years old who received an inactivated influenza vaccine. Specimen: PBMCs from blood, collected 40 to 50 days after vaccination. V and J are TRBV12-3 or TRBV12-4 and TRBJ2-1; no clear D. The chain's CDR3 is CASSLSQVVRNEQFF. The CDR3 nucleotides are TGTGCCAGCAGTTTATCGCAGGTTGTCCGCAATGAGCAGTTCTTC.